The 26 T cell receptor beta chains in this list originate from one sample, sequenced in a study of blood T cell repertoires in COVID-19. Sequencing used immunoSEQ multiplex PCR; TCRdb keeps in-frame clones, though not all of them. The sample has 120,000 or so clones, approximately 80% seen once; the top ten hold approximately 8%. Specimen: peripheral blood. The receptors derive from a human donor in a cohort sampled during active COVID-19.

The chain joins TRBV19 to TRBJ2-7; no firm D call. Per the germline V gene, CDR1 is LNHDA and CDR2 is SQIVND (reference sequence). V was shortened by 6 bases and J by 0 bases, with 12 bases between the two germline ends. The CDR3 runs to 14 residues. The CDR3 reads CASSADWNSYEQYF. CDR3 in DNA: TGTGCCAGTAGCGCCGACTGGAACTCCTACGAGCAGTACTTC.

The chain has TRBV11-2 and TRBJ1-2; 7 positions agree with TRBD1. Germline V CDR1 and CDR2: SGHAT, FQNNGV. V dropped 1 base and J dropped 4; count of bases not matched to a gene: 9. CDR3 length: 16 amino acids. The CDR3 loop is CASSLARGQYLYGYTF. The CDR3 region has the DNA TGTGCCAGCAGCTTAGCCCGGGGACAGTACCTCTATGGCTACACCTTC. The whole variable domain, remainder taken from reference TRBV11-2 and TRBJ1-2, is EAGVAQSPRYKIIEKRQSVAFWCNPISGHATLYWYQQILGQGPKLLIQFQNNGVVDDSQLPKDRFSAERLKGVDSTLKIQPAKLEDSAVYLCASSLARGQYLYGYTFGSGTRLTVV.

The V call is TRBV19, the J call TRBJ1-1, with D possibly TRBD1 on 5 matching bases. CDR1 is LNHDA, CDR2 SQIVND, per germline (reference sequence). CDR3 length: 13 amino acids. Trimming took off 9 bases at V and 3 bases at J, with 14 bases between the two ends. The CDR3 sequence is CASTLVGDTEAFF. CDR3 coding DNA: TGTGCCAGCACTCTAGTAGGGGACACTGAAGCTTTCTTT.

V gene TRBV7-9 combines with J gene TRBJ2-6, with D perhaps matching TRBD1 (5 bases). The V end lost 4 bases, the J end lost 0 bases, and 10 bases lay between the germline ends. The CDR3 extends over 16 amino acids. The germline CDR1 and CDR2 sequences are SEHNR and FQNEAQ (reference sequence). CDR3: CASSSGHISGANVLTF. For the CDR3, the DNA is TGTGCCAGCAGCTCCGGACATATCTCTGGGGCCAACGTCCTGACTTTC.

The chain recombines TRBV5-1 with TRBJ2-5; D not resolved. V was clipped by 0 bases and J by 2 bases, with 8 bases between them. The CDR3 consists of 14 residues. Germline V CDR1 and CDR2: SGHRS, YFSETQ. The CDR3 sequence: CASSLGAVQETQYF. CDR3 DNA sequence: TGCGCCAGCAGCTTGGGGGCAGTTCAAGAGACCCAGTACTTC.

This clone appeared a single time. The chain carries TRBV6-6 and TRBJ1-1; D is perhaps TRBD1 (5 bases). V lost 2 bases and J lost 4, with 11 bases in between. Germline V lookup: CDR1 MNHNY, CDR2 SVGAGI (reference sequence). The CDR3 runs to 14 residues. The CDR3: CASSYDSLPTEAFF. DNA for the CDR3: TGTGCCAGCAGTTACGACAGCCTCCCCACTGAAGCTTTCTTT.

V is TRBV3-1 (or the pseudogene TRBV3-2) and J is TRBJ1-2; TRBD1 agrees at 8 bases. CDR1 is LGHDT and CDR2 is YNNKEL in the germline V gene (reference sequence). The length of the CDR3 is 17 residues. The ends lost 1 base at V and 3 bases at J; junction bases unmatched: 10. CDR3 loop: CASSQGGPGQAYYGYTF. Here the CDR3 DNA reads TGTGCCAGCAGCCAAGGGGGCCCGGGACAGGCCTACTATGGCTACACCTTC.

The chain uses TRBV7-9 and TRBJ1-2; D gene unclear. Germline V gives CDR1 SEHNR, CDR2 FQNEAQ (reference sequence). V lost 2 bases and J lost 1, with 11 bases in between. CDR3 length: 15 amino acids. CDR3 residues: CASSLQDSINYGYTF. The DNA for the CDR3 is TGTGCCAGCAGCTTACAGGACTCAATTAACTATGGCTACACCTTC.

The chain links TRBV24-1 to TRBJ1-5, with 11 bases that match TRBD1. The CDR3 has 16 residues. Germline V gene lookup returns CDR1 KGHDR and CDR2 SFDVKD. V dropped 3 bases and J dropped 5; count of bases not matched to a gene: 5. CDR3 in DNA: TGTGCCACCAGTGATGGAGGGACAGGGGGGCATCAGCCCCAGCATTTT. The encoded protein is CATSDGGTGGHQPQHF.

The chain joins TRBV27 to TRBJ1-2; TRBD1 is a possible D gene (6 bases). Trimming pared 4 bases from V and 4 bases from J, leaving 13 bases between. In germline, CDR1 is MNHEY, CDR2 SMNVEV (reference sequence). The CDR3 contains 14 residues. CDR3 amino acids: CASSSGGQFYGYTF. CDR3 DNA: TGTGCCAGCAGTTCGGGCGGACAGTTCTATGGCTACACCTTC.

CDR3 sequence reads: CASSPGVESGQGAIRSYEQYF. CDR3 in DNA: TGTGCCAGCTCACCAGGAGTCGAGTCGGGACAGGGGGCAATTAGGTCCTACGAGCAGTACTTC. This chain links TRBV18 with TRBJ2-7; TRBD1 agrees at 12 bases. V shed 2 bases and J 1 base; nucleotides not matched to a gene: 18. The germline gives CDR1 KGHSH, CDR2 LQKENI. The CDR3 covers 21 residues.

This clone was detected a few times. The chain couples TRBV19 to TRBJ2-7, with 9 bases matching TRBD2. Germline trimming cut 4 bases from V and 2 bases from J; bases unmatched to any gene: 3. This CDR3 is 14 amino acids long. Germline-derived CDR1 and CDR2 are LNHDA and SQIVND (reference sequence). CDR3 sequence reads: CASSRAGGPYEQYF. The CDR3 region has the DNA TGTGCCAGTAGTAGAGCGGGAGGCCCCTACGAGCAGTACTTC.

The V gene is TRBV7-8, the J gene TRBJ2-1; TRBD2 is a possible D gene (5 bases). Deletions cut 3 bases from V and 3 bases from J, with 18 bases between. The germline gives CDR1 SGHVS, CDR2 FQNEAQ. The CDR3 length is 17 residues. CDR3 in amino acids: CASSLGPPATIYNEQFF. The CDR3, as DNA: TGTGCCAGCAGCTTGGGTCCCCCTGCGACTATCTACAATGAGCAGTTCTTC.

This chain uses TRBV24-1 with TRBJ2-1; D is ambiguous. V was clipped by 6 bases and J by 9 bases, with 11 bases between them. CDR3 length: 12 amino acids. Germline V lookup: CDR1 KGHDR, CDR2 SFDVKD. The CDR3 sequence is CATSSVAPEQFF. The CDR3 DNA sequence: TGTGCCACCAGTTCCGTAGCACCTGAGCAGTTCTTC.

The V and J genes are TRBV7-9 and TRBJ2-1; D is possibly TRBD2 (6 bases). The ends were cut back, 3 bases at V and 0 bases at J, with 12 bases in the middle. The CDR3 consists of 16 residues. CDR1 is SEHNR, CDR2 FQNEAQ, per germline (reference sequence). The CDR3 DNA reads TGTGCCAGCAGCTTCCCTAGCGCGAGCTCCTACAATGAGCAGTTCTTC. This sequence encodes CASSFPSASSYNEQFF. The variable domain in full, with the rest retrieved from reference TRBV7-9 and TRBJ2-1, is DTGVSQNPRHKITKRGQNVTFRCDPISEHNRLYWYRQTLGQGPEFLTYFQNEAQLEKSRLLSDRFSAERPKGSFSTLEIQRTEQGDSAMYLCASSFPSASSYNEQFFGPGTRLTVL.

This CDR3 is CASGTGVPNTEAFF. As DNA, the CDR3 is TGTGCCAGCGGGACAGGGGTCCCGAACACTGAAGCTTTCTTT. The chain couples TRBV19 to TRBJ1-1; 10 positions agree with TRBD1. CDR3 length equals 14 residues. The germline V gene has CDR1 LNHDA and CDR2 SQIVND (reference sequence). Germline trimming cut 9 bases from V and 1 base from J; bases unmatched to any gene: 5.

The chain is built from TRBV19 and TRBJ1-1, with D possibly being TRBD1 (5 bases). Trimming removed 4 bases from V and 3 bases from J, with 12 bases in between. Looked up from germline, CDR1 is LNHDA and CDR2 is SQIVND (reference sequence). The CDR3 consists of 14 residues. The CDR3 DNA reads TGTGCCAGTAGTACCCGCGGGGGAGACACTGAAGCTTTCTTT. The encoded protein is CASSTRGGDTEAFF.

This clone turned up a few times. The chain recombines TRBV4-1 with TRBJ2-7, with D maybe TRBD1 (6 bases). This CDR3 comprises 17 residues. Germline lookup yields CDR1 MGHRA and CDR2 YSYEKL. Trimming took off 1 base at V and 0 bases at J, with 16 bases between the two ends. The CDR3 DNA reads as TGCGCCAGCAGCCAAGGGTCCCAGGGGTCTCCCTCCTACGAGCAGTACTTC. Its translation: CASSQGSQGSPSYEQYF.

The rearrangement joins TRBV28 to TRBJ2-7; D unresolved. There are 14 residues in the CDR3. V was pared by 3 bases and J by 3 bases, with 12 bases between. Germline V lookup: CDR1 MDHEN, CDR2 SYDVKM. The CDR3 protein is CASSFPQINYEQYF. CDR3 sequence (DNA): TGTGCCAGCAGTTTCCCACAGATTAACTACGAGCAGTACTTC.

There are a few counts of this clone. The CDR3 sequence is CASSQTSHNEQFF. The CDR3 DNA reads TGTGCCAGCAGCCAGACTAGCCACAATGAGCAGTTCTTC. This chain uses TRBV3-1 (or the pseudogene TRBV3-2) with TRBJ2-1; 7 positions agree with TRBD2. Looked up from germline, CDR1 is LGHDT and CDR2 is YNNKEL (reference sequence). The CDR3 length is 13 residues. Losses at the gene ends were 3 bases for V and 5 bases for J; bases not matched to a gene: 1.

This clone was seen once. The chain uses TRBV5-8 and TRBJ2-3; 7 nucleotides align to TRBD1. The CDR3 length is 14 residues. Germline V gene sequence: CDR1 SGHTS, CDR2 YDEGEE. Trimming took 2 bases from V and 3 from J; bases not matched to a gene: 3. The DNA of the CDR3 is TGTGCCAGCAGCTTTGGGACAGTTACAGATACGCAGTATTTT. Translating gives CASSFGTVTDTQYF.

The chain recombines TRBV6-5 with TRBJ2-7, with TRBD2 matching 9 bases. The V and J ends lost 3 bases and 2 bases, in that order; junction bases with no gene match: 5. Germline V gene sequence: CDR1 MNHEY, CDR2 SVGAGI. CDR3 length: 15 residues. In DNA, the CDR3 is TGTGCCAGCAGTTATGGGCGGGAGGGTGCCTACGAGCAGTACTTC. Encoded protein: CASSYGREGAYEQYF.

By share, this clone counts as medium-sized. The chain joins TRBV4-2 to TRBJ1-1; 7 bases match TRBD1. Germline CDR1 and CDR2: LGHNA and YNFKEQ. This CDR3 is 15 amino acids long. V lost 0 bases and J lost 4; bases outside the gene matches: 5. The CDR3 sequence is CASSQDYKGATEAFF. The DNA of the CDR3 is TGTGCCAGCAGCCAAGATTATAAGGGGGCCACTGAAGCTTTCTTT.

In DNA, the CDR3 is TGTGCCAGCAGCTTAGGCGGGACCCCTTACGAGCAGTACTTC. Translated, it gives CASSLGGTPYEQYF. This chain connects TRBV5-4 to TRBJ2-7; D possibly corresponds to TRBD2 (6 bases). This CDR3 has 14 residues. V was shortened by 2 bases and J by 4 bases, with 13 bases between the two germline ends. Germline assignment: CDR1 SGHNT and CDR2 YYREEE (reference sequence).

CDR3 region: CASSFAGDEQFF. Here the CDR3 DNA reads TGTGCCAGCAGTTTTGCGGGGGATGAGCAGTTCTTC. The chain uses TRBV12-3 or TRBV12-4 and TRBJ2-1; TRBD2 matches at 7 bases. This CDR3 contains 12 residues. J was trimmed by 8 bases and V by 3 bases; bases with no gene match: 1.

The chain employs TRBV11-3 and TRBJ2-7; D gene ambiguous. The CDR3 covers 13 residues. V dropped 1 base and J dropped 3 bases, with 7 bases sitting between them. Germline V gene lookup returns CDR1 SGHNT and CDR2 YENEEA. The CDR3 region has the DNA TGTGCCAGCAGCTTAGGTATCCTCTACGAGCAGTACTTC. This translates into CASSLGILYEQYF.